This entry describes one T cell receptor beta chain. The sample comes from a study of blood T cell repertoires in COVID-19. Trimming stripped 0 bases from V and 5 bases from J, with 8 bases between. The CDR3 sequence is 13 residues long. The germline gives CDR1 GTSNPN, CDR2 SVGIG (reference sequence). Study processing details: Counts of nucleated cells, estimated from reference gene primer amplification, were obtained. Method: immunoSEQ multiplex PCR; TCRdb's copy keeps in-frame clones and lacks some. V and J calls and clone size are given by that table; D and trimming were obtained from the DNA. The repertoire holds hundreds of thousands of clones, about 82% seen once, with around 2.1% in the top ten. Participant age was 18 to 89 years, and participants resided in roughly 24 US areas.

This receptor was taken from a woman aged 45-65 years who had recovered from COVID-19. The chain has TRBV30 and TRBJ1-5, with D maybe TRBD1 (6 bases). The sample comprised PBMCs or T cells enriched from blood (not recorded which). The CDR3 DNA reads as TGTGCCTGGAGTGTAGGGGGGGATCAGCCCCAGCATTTT. It translates to CAWSVGGDQPQHF.